This T cell receptor beta chain emerged from a study of blood T cell repertoires in COVID-19. Study details: Acute and convalescent COVID-19 samples came from the United States, Italy and Spain. From T cells, B-cell-depleted T cells, or PBMCs came the material, which was cDNA or gDNA.

The data were produced by immunoSEQ multiplex PCR, yet TCRdb's version contains in-frame clones alone and is incomplete. Of under 300,000 clones detected, around 86% appear once; the ten largest clones hold around 12%. The clonotype originates from a woman aged 60 to 75 with active or convalescent COVID-19. Sample: peripheral blood.

DNA for the CDR3: TGTGCCAGCAGTCTGGACTCGACCTTCTACGAGCAGTACTTC. Protein sequence: CASSLDSTFYEQYF. The chain joins TRBV6-5 to TRBJ2-7; D possibly corresponds to TRBD2 (5 bases). CDR3 size: 14 residues. Germline V gene lookup returns CDR1 MNHEY and CDR2 SVGAGI. V lost 5 bases and J lost 3, with 14 bases in between.